A selection of T cell receptor beta chains follows, all from one sample in a study of control samples from healthy donors and cancer patients. Generated by immunoSEQ multiplex PCR, the TCRdb table keeps only in-frame clones and is missing some. The table has 80,000 or so clones, roughly 94% seen once. The sequencing input was blood. These TCRs come from a woman aged 35 to 49 in good health. Each CDR3 is given with its conserved first and last residue. The D gene is left open where the match is weak. For some rows the clone size is stated as once, few or many, or as a class when expanded; others skip it.

j_gene: TRBJ2-7
v_gene: TRBV29-1
d_gene: .
abundance: .
CDR3aa: CSVEGQSYEQYF

j_gene: TRBJ2-7
v_gene: TRBV6-5
d_gene: .
abundance: .
CDR3aa: CASSYSIADSYEQYF

j_gene: TRBJ1-5
v_gene: TRBV7-2
d_gene: .
abundance: once
CDR3aa: CASSLAREQPQHF

j_gene: TRBJ1-3
v_gene: TRBV28
d_gene: .
abundance: .
CDR3aa: CASSYSGKRAGNTIYF

j_gene: TRBJ2-7
v_gene: TRBV5-1
d_gene: .
abundance: .
CDR3aa: CASSESSYEQYF

j_gene: TRBJ1-2
v_gene: TRBV15
d_gene: TRBD1
abundance: .
CDR3aa: CATSSGTGGGYTF

j_gene: TRBJ1-5
v_gene: TRBV21-1
d_gene: .
abundance: .
CDR3aa: CASSTTGVDQPQHF

j_gene: TRBJ1-5
v_gene: TRBV2
d_gene: .
abundance: .
CDR3aa: CASKRGGQPQHF

j_gene: TRBJ1-3
v_gene: TRBV7-8
d_gene: .
abundance: .
CDR3aa: CASSPRGAGAGNTIYF

j_gene: TRBJ2-1
v_gene: TRBV2
d_gene: TRBD1
abundance: .
CDR3aa: CASSDPLDRVNEQFF

j_gene: TRBJ1-2
v_gene: TRBV19
d_gene: .
abundance: .
CDR3aa: CASSIVGSGYTF

j_gene: TRBJ2-7
v_gene: TRBV27
d_gene: .
abundance: .
CDR3aa: CASSSSGRPYEQYF

j_gene: TRBJ1-6
v_gene: TRBV12-3/TRBV12-4
d_gene: .
abundance: .
CDR3aa: CASSFGNSPLHF

j_gene: TRBJ1-2
v_gene: TRBV7-2
d_gene: .
abundance: .
CDR3aa: CASSPRGGWGYTF

j_gene: TRBJ2-3
v_gene: TRBV7-2
d_gene: TRBD2
abundance: .
CDR3aa: CASSFGGGTSTDTQYF

j_gene: TRBJ1-3
v_gene: TRBV6-6
d_gene: .
abundance: .
CDR3aa: CASSYSLGFSGNTIYF

j_gene: TRBJ2-1
v_gene: TRBV6-6
d_gene: .
abundance: .
CDR3aa: CASSYGGSHNEQFF

j_gene: TRBJ1-2
v_gene: TRBV7-2
d_gene: .
abundance: .
CDR3aa: CASSLVSRDMSYGYTF

j_gene: TRBJ1-2
v_gene: TRBV7-9
d_gene: .
abundance: .
CDR3aa: CASSFSATLNYGYTF

j_gene: TRBJ2-3
v_gene: TRBV19
d_gene: TRBD2
abundance: .
CDR3aa: CASSALGGRDTQYF

j_gene: TRBJ2-3
v_gene: TRBV27
d_gene: TRBD1
abundance: .
CDR3aa: CASSRPGTVRDTQYF

j_gene: TRBJ1-6
v_gene: TRBV5-5
d_gene: .
abundance: few
CDR3aa: CASSSNSGVNYSPLHF

j_gene: TRBJ1-6
v_gene: TRBV5-6
d_gene: TRBD1
abundance: .
CDR3aa: CASSSGQLSSYNSPLHF

j_gene: TRBJ2-3
v_gene: TRBV9
d_gene: .
abundance: .
CDR3aa: CASSEAMGFDTQYF

j_gene: TRBJ2-1
v_gene: TRBV19
d_gene: .
abundance: .
CDR3aa: CASSIVSDNEQFF